This T cell receptor beta chain was captured by sequencing in a study of shared clonotypes between healthy human individuals. Findings and caveats of the study: Generally, naive subsets came out with larger estimated richness than memory subsets. For sorted subsets, rarefaction showed incomplete sequencing despite large depth. Generation of non-shared clonotypes was less probable than generation of clonotypes shared by all four donors.

Regarding this clone: The target antigen is unknown.

Trimming took 11 bases from V and 2 from J, leaving 13 bases between them. CDR1 is MNHNS, CDR2 SASEGT, per germline. There are 12 residues in the CDR3. Profiling relied on immunoSEQ multiplex PCR, and the TCRdb table lists in-frame clones only, not all of them. This sample carries hundreds of thousands of clones, about 95% of them seen once, and the ten largest clones take 0.085% to 0.11%. As defined, naive CD8 cells were CD45RO-negative and positively selected for CCR7, with terminally differentiated effector memory CD45RA+ cells excluded. Donors included only healthy HIV-negative adults lacking recent acute infections or vaccinations.

The sequenced sample consisted of naive CD8+ T cells sorted from blood. This rearrangement joins TRBV6-1 to TRBJ2-7, with D perhaps TRBD1 or TRBD2 (5 bases each). The TCR sequence derives from a woman in her thirties in good health. The DNA of the CDR3 is TGTGCCGCGCATTTGGGGGCCTACGAGCAGTACTTC. Residues: CAAHLGAYEQYF.